This TCR beta chain was captured by sequencing in a study of control samples from healthy donors and cancer patients. CDR3 length: 11 amino acids. V was cut by 5 bases and J by 6 bases, with 10 bases left in between. The germline gives CDR1 DFQATT, CDR2 SNEGSKA (reference sequence). TCRdb's table, derived via immunoSEQ multiplex PCR, lists solely in-frame clones and lacks some. The repertoire has almost 90,000 clones, over 75% of them found once; the top ten carry roughly 2.1%. The clonotype was recovered from a woman in her thirties or forties in good health. The genes are TRBV20-1 and TRBJ1-1, with D unclear. The sequenced sample consisted of blood. The CDR3 protein is CSAPGRSEAFF. CDR3 coding DNA: TGCAGTGCTCCAGGACGGTCTGAAGCTTTCTTT.